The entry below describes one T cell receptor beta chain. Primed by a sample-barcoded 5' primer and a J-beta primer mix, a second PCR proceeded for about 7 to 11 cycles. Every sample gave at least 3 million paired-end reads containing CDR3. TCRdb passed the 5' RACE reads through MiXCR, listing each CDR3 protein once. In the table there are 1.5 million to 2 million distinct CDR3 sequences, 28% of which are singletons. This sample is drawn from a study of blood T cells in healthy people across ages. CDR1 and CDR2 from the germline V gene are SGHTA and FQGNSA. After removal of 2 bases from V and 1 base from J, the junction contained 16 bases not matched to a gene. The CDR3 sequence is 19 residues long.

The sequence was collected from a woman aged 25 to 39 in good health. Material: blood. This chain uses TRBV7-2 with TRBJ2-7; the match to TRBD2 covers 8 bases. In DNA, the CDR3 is TGTGCCAGCAGCTTAATCCCCCCCGGGGGGGGCAGGGAGTCCTACGAGCAGTACTTC. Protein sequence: CASSLIPPGGGRESYEQYF.